These 27 T cell receptor beta chains share one sample of origin, sequenced in a study of beta chain features in type 1 diabetes. Every isolated RNA sample was fully reverse transcribed, so sequencing captured expressed TCRB transcripts. TCRdb keeps only in-frame clones here, not all; method: immunoSEQ multiplex PCR. The table has roughly 340,000 clones, roughly 12% seen once. These receptors have no known antigen. Study-wide results and limits: Researchers report that Type 1 diabetes patients had moderately but significantly shorter TCRB CDR3s across all four CD4+ subsets.

The sequenced sample consisted of naive CD4+ T cells from blood. Receptors originate from a woman aged 18-29 years with type 1 diabetes.

This clone was counted only a few times. The V gene is TRBV29-1, the J gene TRBJ1-3; D not resolved. V gave up 3 bases and J gave up 0 bases, with 6 bases separating them. Germline V gene lookup returns CDR1 SQVTM and CDR2 ANQGSEA. This CDR3 comprises 13 residues. The CDR3 nucleotides read TGCAGCGTTGATAGCCCCTCTGGAAACACCATATATTTT. It translates to CSVDSPSGNTIYF. The full variable domain, in which reference TRBV29-1 and TRBJ1-3 provide the parts outside the CDR3, is SAVISQKPSRDICQRGTSLTIQCQVDSQVTMMFWYRQQPGQSLTLIATANQGSEATYESGFVIDKFPISRPNLTFSTLTVSNMSPEDSSIYLCSVDSPSGNTIYFGEGSWLTVV.

The chain uses TRBV5-1 and TRBJ2-3, with 10 bases fitting TRBD2. There are 16 residues in the CDR3. CDR1 is SGHRS and CDR2 is YFSETQ in the germline V gene. V shed 6 bases, J shed 2 bases, and the junction held 9 bases outside the gene matches. The CDR3: CASKRASGRYTDTQYF. The CDR3 DNA follows: TGCGCCAGCAAGAGGGCTAGCGGGAGATACACAGATACGCAGTATTTT. Using reference TRBV5-1 and TRBJ2-3 for the parts outside the CDR3, the full variable domain is KAGVTQTPRYLIKTRGQQVTLSCSPISGHRSVSWYQQTPGQGLQFLFEYFSETQRNKGNFPGRFSGRQFSNSRSEMNVSTLELGDSALYLCASKRASGRYTDTQYFGPGTRLTVL.

The gene calls are TRBV5-1 and TRBJ2-1, with 8 bases aligning to TRBD2. Trimming took 4 bases from V and 0 from J; bases not matched to a gene: 15. Germline-derived CDR1 and CDR2 are SGHRS and YFSETQ. CDR3 length: 19 amino acids. The CDR3: CASSGAFTGGQSSYNEQFF. CDR3 nucleotides: TGCGCCAGCAGCGGAGCATTCACGGGGGGGCAGAGCTCCTACAATGAGCAGTTCTTC.

This clone turned up a few times. V usage is TRBV7-2 and J usage is TRBJ2-1, with TRBD2 matching 7 bases. The CDR3 loop spans 13 amino acids. Germline lookup yields CDR1 SGHTA and CDR2 FQGNSA. J lost 11 bases, V lost 5 bases, and 9 bases had no gene match. CDR3 sequence (DNA): TGTGCCAGCAGCCTCGCCCGGGGGGAGCAGCAGTTCTTC. Protein product: CASSLARGEQQFF.

The V gene is TRBV5-1, the J gene TRBJ1-2; 8 bases align to TRBD1. Germline CDR1 is SGHRS and CDR2 is YFSETQ. V shed 0 bases, J shed 6 bases, and the junction held 13 bases outside the gene matches. The CDR3 is 17 residues long. The CDR3, as DNA: TGCGCCAGCAGCTTGGCCAATCTGGGACAGGTTAAGGATGGCTACACCTTC. It encodes CASSLANLGQVKDGYTF.

This chain links TRBV11-2 with TRBJ1-2, with D possibly TRBD1 on 5 matching bases. V lost 4 bases and J lost 4, with 7 bases in between. There are 12 residues in the CDR3. Germline V gene data show CDR1 as SGHAT and CDR2 as FQNNGV. The CDR3 loop reads CASSSTGYGYTF. CDR3 in DNA: TGTGCCAGCAGCTCTACAGGCTATGGCTACACCTTC.

As for this clone: Other nucleotide sequences in the sample specify the same CDR3. The chain employs TRBV5-1 and TRBJ2-1, with 8 bases fitting TRBD1. Trimming cost V 0 bases and J 8 bases; bases outside gene matches: 4. Germline loops: CDR1 SGHRS, CDR2 YFSETQ. This CDR3 is built from 14 residues. CDR3 in amino acids: CASSLGDRGDEQFF. In DNA form, the CDR3 reads TGCGCCAGCAGCTTGGGAGACAGGGGCGATGAGCAGTTCTTC. The complete variable domain, with remaining parts taken from reference TRBV5-1 and TRBJ2-1, reads KAGVTQTPRYLIKTRGQQVTLSCSPISGHRSVSWYQQTPGQGLQFLFEYFSETQRNKGNFPGRFSGRQFSNSRSEMNVSTLELGDSALYLCASSLGDRGDEQFFGPGTRLTVL.

The J gene is TRBJ2-5, the V gene TRBV11-2; tentative D call: TRBD1 (6 bases). Trimming cost V 7 bases and J 4 bases, with 16 bases left between them. Germline CDR1 SGHAT, CDR2 FQNNGV. The CDR3 consists of 14 residues. CDR3 loop: CASTVGGTRETQYF. Written as DNA, the CDR3 is TGTGCCAGCACCGTAGGTGGGACACGAGAGACCCAGTACTTC.

The V and J genes are TRBV4-3 and TRBJ2-7, with 7 bases fitting TRBD2. In germline, CDR1 is LGHNA, CDR2 YSLEER. The CDR3 covers 18 residues. Losses at the gene ends were 0 bases for V and 0 bases for J; bases not matched to a gene: 11. The CDR3 coding sequence is TGCGCCAGCAGCCAAGAACCCCCGCGGCGGGGGAGCTCCTACGAGCAGTACTTC. This gives the protein CASSQEPPRRGSSYEQYF.

This rearrangement joins TRBV4-3 to TRBJ2-5; tentatively, D is TRBD1 (5 bases). The V gene's germline CDR1 is LGHNA and CDR2 YSLEER. V lost 0 bases to trimming and J lost 4 bases, with 12 bases between them. The CDR3 length is 15 residues. The DNA of the CDR3 is TGCGCCAGCAGCCAAGATGCGAACAGGAGAGAGACCCAGTACTTC. Translating it yields CASSQDANRRETQYF.

The chain recombines TRBV18 with TRBJ2-7, with TRBD1 as a possible D gene (6 bases). Germline CDR1 and CDR2: KGHSH and LQKENI. The V gene lost 3 bases and the J gene lost 7 bases, with 19 bases spanning the gap. This CDR3 contains 15 residues. In nucleotides, the CDR3 is TGTGCCAGCTCACCCAGGACTGAGGGGGTACGTGAGCAGTACTTC. Its protein product is CASSPRTEGVREQYF.

This clone has just a few counts. This rearrangement joins TRBV5-4 to TRBJ1-2, with a possible D match to TRBD1 (5 bases). V lost 0 bases to trimming and J lost 6 bases, with 12 bases between them. This CDR3 region has 14 residues. Germline V gene lookup returns CDR1 SGHNT and CDR2 YYREEE (reference sequence). CDR3 bases: TGTGCCAGCAGCTTGGAGGCTCCGGGGGATGGCTACACCTTC. Residues: CASSLEAPGDGYTF.

V and J are TRBV10-3 and TRBJ2-1, with TRBD2 matching 8 bases. There are 15 residues in the CDR3. V lost 3 bases to trimming and J lost 9 bases; unmatched junction nucleotides: 10. Germline CDR1 and CDR2: ENHRY and SYGVKD. CDR3 residues: CAISDYGRALSEQFF. DNA of the CDR3: TGTGCCATCAGTGACTACGGGAGGGCCCTCAGTGAGCAGTTCTTC.

The chain employs TRBV9 and TRBJ2-1, with D possibly matching TRBD1 (5 bases). Trimming cost V 3 bases and J 1 base, with 11 bases left between them. This CDR3 contains 15 residues. From germline, CDR1 is SGDLS and CDR2 YYNGEE. The CDR3 loop reads CASSELRGSYNEQFF. CDR3 nucleotide sequence: TGTGCCAGCAGCGAATTAAGGGGTTCCTACAATGAGCAGTTCTTC.

This clone has just a few counts. The chain recombines TRBV2 with TRBJ2-1; possible D gene TRBD1, 8 bases. CDR3 length: 17 amino acids. The V gene's germline CDR1 is SNHLY and CDR2 FYNNEI. Trimming stripped 3 bases from V and 1 base from J, with 16 bases between. CDR3 nucleotides: TGTGCCAGCAGTGACACCCACAGGGGGGGTTCCTACAATGAGCAGTTCTTC. Protein: CASSDTHRGGSYNEQFF. The entire variable domain, with the rest obtained from reference TRBV2 and TRBJ2-1, is as follows: EPEVTQTPSHQVTQMGQEVILRCVPISNHLYFYWYRQILGQKVEFLVSFYNNEISEKSEIFDDQFSVERPDGSNFTLKIRSTKLEDSAMYFCASSDTHRGGSYNEQFFGPGTRLTVL.

This clone came up a few times. In nucleotides, the CDR3 is TGTGCCATCAGTGAGGGGGGCCGGACTTCCAATGAGCAGTTCTTC. This gives the protein CAISEGGRTSNEQFF. The chain has TRBV10-3 and TRBJ2-1; maybe TRBD1 (6 bases). The CDR3 totals 15 residues. CDR1 ENHRY and CDR2 SYGVKD come from the germline V gene. V lost 2 bases and J lost 6, with 14 bases in between.

The rearrangement uses TRBV18 and TRBJ2-7; D is undetermined. The CDR3 runs to 15 residues. V lost 3 bases, J lost 3 bases, and 15 bases lay in between. The germline V gene encodes CDR1 KGHSH and CDR2 LQKENI. CDR3 nucleotides: TGTGCCAGCTCACCCACCACGTTACTCGGCTACGAGCAGTACTTC. Translating it yields CASSPTTLLGYEQYF.

This chain connects TRBV7-2 to TRBJ1-2; possible D gene TRBD1, 5 bases. This CDR3 comprises 17 residues. The germline gives CDR1 SGHTA, CDR2 FQGNSA. Trimming took 6 bases from V and 4 from J, leaving 24 bases between them. In DNA form, the CDR3 reads TGTGCCAGCAGGCCCCAGGGCGCCCCGGGTAGGCCCTATGGCTACACCTTC. Its protein product is CASRPQGAPGRPYGYTF.

This sequence joins TRBV7-2 and TRBJ2-3; no definite D call. Trimming stripped 5 bases from V and 11 bases from J, with 23 bases between. The CDR3 length is 15 residues. CDR1 and CDR2 (germline): SGHTA, FQGNSA. The chain's CDR3 is CASSPLEAKRQGQYF. For the CDR3, the DNA is TGTGCCAGCAGCCCCCTAGAGGCTAAAAGGCAAGGGCAGTATTTT. The full variable domain, rest sourced from reference TRBV7-2 and TRBJ2-3, is GAGVSQSPSNKVTEKGKDVELRCDPISGHTALYWYRQSLGQGLEFLIYFQGNSAPDKSGLPSDRFSAERTGGSVSTLTIQRTQQEDSAVYLCASSPLEAKRQGQYFGPGTRLTVL.

The chain carries TRBV7-3 and TRBJ2-1; 9 nucleotides match TRBD1. This CDR3 is built from 17 residues. Trimming took 2 bases from V and 7 from J; bases not matched to a gene: 12. The germline V gene has CDR1 SGHTA and CDR2 FQGTGA. CDR3 region: CASSLGRGGQGWNEQFF. CDR3 DNA sequence: TGTGCCAGCAGCTTAGGTCGTGGGGGACAGGGCTGGAATGAGCAGTTCTTC.

This clone has just a few counts. The V call is TRBV4-3, the J call TRBJ1-1, with D unclear. CDR3 size: 14 residues. Germline values: CDR1 LGHNA, CDR2 YSLEER. The V gene lost 4 bases and the J gene lost 0 bases, with 9 bases spanning the gap. The CDR3 spells CASSRGILNTEAFF. The DNA of the CDR3 is TGCGCCAGCAGCCGAGGGATTCTGAACACTGAAGCTTTCTTT.

This clone showed up just a few times. The chain is built from TRBV30 and TRBJ2-7; 10 nucleotides match TRBD2. The germline CDR1 and CDR2 sequences are GTSNPN and SVGIG (reference sequence). After removal of 2 bases from V and 2 bases from J, the junction contained 9 bases not matched to a gene. CDR3 size: 16 residues. Here the CDR3 DNA reads TGTGCCTGGAGTTCACCCATAGCGGGAGGAACCTACGAGCAGTACTTC. Amino acid sequence: CAWSSPIAGGTYEQYF.

This clone was observed a handful of times. The chain combines TRBV28 with TRBJ2-5; TRBD1 might be the D (6 bases). CDR1 and CDR2 (germline): MDHEN, SYDVKM. V was clipped by 11 bases and J by 5 bases, with 21 bases between them. This CDR3 has 14 amino acids. CDR3 residues: CAASPGQLQETQYF. CDR3 sequence (DNA): TGTGCCGCCAGCCCCGGACAGCTCCAGGAGACCCAGTACTTC.

The rearrangement joins TRBV5-1 to TRBJ2-5; 9 bases map to TRBD1. The V gene's germline CDR1 is SGHRS and CDR2 YFSETQ. The ends lost 4 bases at V and 5 bases at J; junction bases unmatched: 3. The CDR3 extends over 13 amino acids. CDR3 amino acids: CASSPQGAETQYF. The DNA for the CDR3 is TGCGCCAGCAGCCCACAGGGGGCCGAGACCCAGTACTTC.

This clone showed up just a few times. The chain links TRBV9 to TRBJ1-3; possible D gene TRBD1, 5 bases. Per the germline V gene, CDR1 is SGDLS and CDR2 is YYNGEE. CDR3 length: 15 amino acids. V shed 4 bases and J shed 2 bases, with 13 bases lying between them. The CDR3 reads CASSYTGDTGNTIYF. In DNA form, the CDR3 reads TGTGCCAGCAGCTACACAGGAGACACTGGAAACACCATATATTTT.

J is TRBJ2-1 and V is TRBV15, with 9 bases matching TRBD2. V shed 1 base and J 5 bases; nucleotides not matched to a gene: 3. The CDR3 covers 15 residues. Per the germline V gene, CDR1 is LNHNV and CDR2 is YYDKDF (reference sequence). CDR3 protein: CATSRATSGNNEQFF. CDR3 nucleotide sequence: TGTGCCACCAGCAGAGCGACTAGCGGAAACAATGAGCAGTTCTTC.

DNA of the CDR3: TGCGCCAGCAGCCAAGGTCGCCAGGGGGTGGAGACCCAGTACTTC. As protein: CASSQGRQGVETQYF. V and J are TRBV4-3 and TRBJ2-5, with 7 nucleotides matching TRBD1. The germline V gene has CDR1 LGHNA and CDR2 YSLEER. CDR3 length: 15 amino acids. J was trimmed by 5 bases and V by 1 base; bases with no gene match: 7.